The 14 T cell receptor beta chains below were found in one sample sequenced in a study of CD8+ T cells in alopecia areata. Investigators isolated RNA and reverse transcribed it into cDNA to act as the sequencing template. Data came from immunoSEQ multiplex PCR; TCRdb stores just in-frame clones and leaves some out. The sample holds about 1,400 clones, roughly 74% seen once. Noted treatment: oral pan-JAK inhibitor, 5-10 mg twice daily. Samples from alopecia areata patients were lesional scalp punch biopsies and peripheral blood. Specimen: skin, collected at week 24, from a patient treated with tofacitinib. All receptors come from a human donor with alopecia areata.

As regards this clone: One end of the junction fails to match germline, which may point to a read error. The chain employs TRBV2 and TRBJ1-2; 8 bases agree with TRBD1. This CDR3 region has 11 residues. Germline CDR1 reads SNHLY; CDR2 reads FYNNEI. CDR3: CASSEEGQAIF. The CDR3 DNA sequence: TGTGCCAGCAGTGAGGAGGGACAGGCTATCTTC. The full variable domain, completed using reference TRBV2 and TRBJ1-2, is EPEVTQTPSHQVTQMGQEVILRCVPISNHLYFYWYRQILGQKVEFLVSFYNNEISEKSEIFDDQFSVERPDGSNFTLKIRSTKLEDSAMYFCASSEEGQAIFGSGTRLTVV.

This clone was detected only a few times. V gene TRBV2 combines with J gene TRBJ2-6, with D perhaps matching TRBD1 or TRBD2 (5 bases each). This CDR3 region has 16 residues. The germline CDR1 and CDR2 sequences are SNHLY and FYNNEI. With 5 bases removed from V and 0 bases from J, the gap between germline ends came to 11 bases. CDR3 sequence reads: CASSWDGHSGANVLTF. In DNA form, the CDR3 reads TGTGCCAGCAGTTGGGACGGGCACTCTGGGGCCAACGTCCTGACTTTC.

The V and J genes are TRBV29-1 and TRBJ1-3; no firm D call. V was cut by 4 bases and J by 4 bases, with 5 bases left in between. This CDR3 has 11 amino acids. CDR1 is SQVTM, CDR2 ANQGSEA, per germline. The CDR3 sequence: CSVGSGNTIYF. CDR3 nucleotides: TGCAGCGTTGGTTCGGGAAACACCATATATTTT.

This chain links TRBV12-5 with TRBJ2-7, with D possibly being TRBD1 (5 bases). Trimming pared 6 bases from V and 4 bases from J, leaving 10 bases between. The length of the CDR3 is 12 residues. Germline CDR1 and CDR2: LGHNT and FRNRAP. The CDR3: CASGTTEYEQYF. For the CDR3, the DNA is TGTGCTAGTGGGACGACAGAATACGAGCAGTACTTC.

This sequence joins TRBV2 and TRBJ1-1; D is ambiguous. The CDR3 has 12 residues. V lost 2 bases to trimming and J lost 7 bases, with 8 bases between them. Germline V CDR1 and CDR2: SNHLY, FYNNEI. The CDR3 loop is CASSESAGEAFF. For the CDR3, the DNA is TGTGCCAGCAGTGAAAGTGCAGGTGAAGCTTTCTTT.

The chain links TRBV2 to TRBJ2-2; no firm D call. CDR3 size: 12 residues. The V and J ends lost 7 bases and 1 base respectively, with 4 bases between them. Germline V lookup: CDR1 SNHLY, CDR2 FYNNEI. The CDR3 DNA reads TGTGCCAGCAAGCAGAACACCGGGGAGCTGTTTTTT. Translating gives CASKQNTGELFF.

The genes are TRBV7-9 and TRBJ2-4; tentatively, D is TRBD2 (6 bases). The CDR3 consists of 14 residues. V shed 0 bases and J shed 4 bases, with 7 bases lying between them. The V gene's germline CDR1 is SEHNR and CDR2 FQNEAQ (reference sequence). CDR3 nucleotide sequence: TGTGCCAGCAGCTTAGCGGAGGGGAAAAACATTCAGTACTTC. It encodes CASSLAEGKNIQYF.

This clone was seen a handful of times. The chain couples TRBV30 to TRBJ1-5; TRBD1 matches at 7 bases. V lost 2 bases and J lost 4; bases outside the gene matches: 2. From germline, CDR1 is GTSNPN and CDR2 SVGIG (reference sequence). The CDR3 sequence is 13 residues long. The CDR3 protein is CAWSPQGNQPQHF. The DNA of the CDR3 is TGTGCCTGGAGTCCACAGGGGAATCAGCCCCAGCATTTT. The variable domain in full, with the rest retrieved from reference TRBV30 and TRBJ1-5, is SQTIHQWPATLVQPVGSPLSLECTVEGTSNPNLYWYRQAAGRGLQLLFYSVGIGQISSEVPQNLSASRPQDRQFILSSKKLLLSDSGFYLCAWSPQGNQPQHFGDGTRLSIL.

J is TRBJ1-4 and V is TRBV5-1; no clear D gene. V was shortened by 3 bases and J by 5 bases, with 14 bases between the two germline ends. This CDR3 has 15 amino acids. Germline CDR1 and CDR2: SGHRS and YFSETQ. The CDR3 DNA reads TGCGCCAGCAGCTCGTCTCGGACGGACAATGAAAAACTGTTTTTT. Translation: CASSSSRTDNEKLFF.

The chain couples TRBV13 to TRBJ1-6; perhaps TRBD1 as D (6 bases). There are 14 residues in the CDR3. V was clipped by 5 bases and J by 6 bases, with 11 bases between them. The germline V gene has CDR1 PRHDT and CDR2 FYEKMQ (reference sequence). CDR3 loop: CASSTNRANSPLHF. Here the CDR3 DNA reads TGTGCCAGCAGCACGAACAGGGCTAATTCACCCCTCCACTTT.

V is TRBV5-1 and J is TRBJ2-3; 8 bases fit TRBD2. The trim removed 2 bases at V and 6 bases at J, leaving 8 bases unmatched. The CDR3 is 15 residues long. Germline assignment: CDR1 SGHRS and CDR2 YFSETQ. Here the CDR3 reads CASSFRRGETDTQYF. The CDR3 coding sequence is TGCGCCAGCAGCTTTCGGCGGGGGGAGACGGATACGCAGTATTTT.

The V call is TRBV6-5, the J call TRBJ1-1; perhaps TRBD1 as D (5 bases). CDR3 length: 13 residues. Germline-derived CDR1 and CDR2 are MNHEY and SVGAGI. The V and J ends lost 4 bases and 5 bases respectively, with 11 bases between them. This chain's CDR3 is CASSLPRVTEAFF. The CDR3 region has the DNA TGTGCCAGCAGTTTGCCCAGGGTGACTGAAGCTTTCTTT.

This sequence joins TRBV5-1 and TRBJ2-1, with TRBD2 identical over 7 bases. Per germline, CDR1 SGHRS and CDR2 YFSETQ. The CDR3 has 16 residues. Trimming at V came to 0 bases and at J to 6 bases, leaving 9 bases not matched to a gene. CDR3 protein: CASSLGGGGPRNEQFF. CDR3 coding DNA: TGCGCCAGCAGCTTGGGGGGCGGGGGACCTCGCAATGAGCAGTTCTTC.

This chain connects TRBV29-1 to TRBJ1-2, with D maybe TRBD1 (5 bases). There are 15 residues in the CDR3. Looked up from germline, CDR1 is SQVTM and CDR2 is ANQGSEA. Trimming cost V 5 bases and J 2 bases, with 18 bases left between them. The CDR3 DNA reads TGCAGCGTTCGCCCCGGCCAGGGAGACAACTATGGCTACACCTTC. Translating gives CSVRPGQGDNYGYTF.